Following are 24 T cell receptor beta chains from one sample sequenced in a study of human T cells and chemical hapten exposure. Time point indicated: patch test 2, 6 weeks after DPC sensitization. Treatment defined: therapeutic diphenylcyclopropenone sensitization with weekly scalp DPC. TCRdb independently ran MiXCR on the RACE reads; one entry per CDR3 protein. The table lists tens of thousands of distinct CDR3 sequences, 10% of them singletons. The specimen was whole blood, collected in connection with sensitization to the hapten diphenylcyclopropenone (DPC). These receptors were taken from a woman aged 50 to 60 with alopecia areata. Some clones in this sample may be carry-over from other donors' samples.

This clonotype appeared many times. The chain couples TRBV29-1 to TRBJ2-7; tentative D call: TRBD2 (6 bases). Germline V CDR1 and CDR2: SQVTM, ANQGSEA. This CDR3 is 13 amino acids long. The V gene lost 4 bases and the J gene lost 2 bases, with 12 bases spanning the gap. The CDR3 DNA is TGCAGCGTTGTGCTAGCGCGCGCCTACGAGCAGTACTTC. It translates to CSVVLARAYEQYF.

This clonotype was counted between two and nine times. V and J are TRBV3-1 and TRBJ2-5; TRBD2 matches 10 bases. Unmatched junction bases numbered 4, after V lost 2 bases and J lost 4 bases. In germline, CDR1 is LGHDT, CDR2 YNNKEL (reference sequence). The CDR3 has 15 amino acids. CDR3 coding DNA: TGTGCCAGCAGCCAACCTAGCGGGAGTAGAGAGACCCAGTACTTC. This encodes CASSQPSGSRETQYF.

There are many counts of this clonotype. The chain links TRBV11-2 to TRBJ2-1; 11 bases agree with TRBD2. CDR1 is SGHAT and CDR2 is FQNNGV in the germline V gene. V gave up 2 bases and J gave up 7 bases; unmatched junction bases: 7. There are 16 residues in the CDR3. The CDR3: CASSLSVTSGKNEQFF. The CDR3 nucleotides read TGTGCCAGCAGCTTAAGCGTGACTAGCGGGAAAAATGAGCAGTTCTTC.

This chain joins TRBV5-1 and TRBJ1-2; D may be TRBD1 (6 bases). The V end lost 2 bases, the J end lost 6 bases, and 14 bases lay between the germline ends. Germline values: CDR1 SGHRS, CDR2 YFSETQ. The length of the CDR3 is 14 residues. DNA for the CDR3: TGCGCCAGCAGCTTTCCCGGGGGGCAGGATGGCTACACCTTC. Protein: CASSFPGGQDGYTF.

V and J are TRBV11-1 and TRBJ2-3; maybe TRBD2 (5 bases). The germline CDR1 and CDR2 sequences are SGHAT and FQDESV (reference sequence). The CDR3 runs 16 residues. Trimming took off 6 bases at V and 1 base at J, with 17 bases between the two ends. The CDR3 nucleotides are TGTGCCAGCAGTCCCCCCCAAGGTAGCGGCACAGATACGCAGTATTTT. It translates to CASSPPQGSGTDTQYF.

The rearrangement links TRBV20-1 to TRBJ2-1; 7 positions agree with TRBD2. The CDR3 has 15 residues. The germline CDR1 and CDR2 sequences are DFQATT and SNEGSKA (reference sequence). V trimming: 6 bases; J trimming: 9 bases; junction bases outside the gene matches: 17. CDR3 loop: CSAETLAEPLIEQFF. CDR3 in DNA: TGCAGTGCAGAAACCCTAGCGGAACCCCTCATTGAGCAGTTCTTC.

A few counts support this clonotype. Relative to the germline gene, one junction end is altered; a read error may explain this. The rearrangement uses TRBV29-1 and TRBJ2-3, with no clear D. The germline gives CDR1 SQVTM, CDR2 ANQGSEA. This CDR3 contains 10 residues. The CDR3 reads CSAEVGTQYF. The CDR3 DNA reads TGCAGCGCTGAAGTTGGTACGCAGTATTTT.

This clonotype turned up a few times. The V and J genes are TRBV29-1 and TRBJ1-1; D is perhaps TRBD1 (5 bases). V lost 3 bases, J lost 1 base, and 12 bases lay in between. The CDR3 covers 14 residues. From germline, CDR1 is SQVTM and CDR2 ANQGSEA. CDR3 loop: CSVDDSHSNTEAFF. The CDR3 region has the DNA TGCAGCGTTGATGACAGTCACTCGAACACTGAAGCTTTCTTT.

This clonotype was detected ten times or more. This chain connects TRBV28 to TRBJ2-7, with D perhaps matching TRBD1 or TRBD2 (5 bases each). This CDR3 has 14 amino acids. V lost 6 bases and J 1 base, leaving 13 bases between the germline ends. Germline V gene data show CDR1 as MDHEN and CDR2 as SYDVKM. This CDR3 reads CASSRDHASYEQYF. The CDR3 DNA follows: TGTGCCAGCAGCCGGGACCACGCATCCTACGAGCAGTACTTC.

This clonotype was detected ten times or more. The chain recombines TRBV20-1 with TRBJ2-1; TRBD2 agrees at 15 bases. CDR3 length: 15 amino acids. V dropped 6 bases and J dropped 5; count of bases not matched to a gene: 5. Germline V CDR1 and CDR2: DFQATT, SNEGSKA (reference sequence). CDR3 protein: CSASGLAGGNNEQFF. As DNA, the CDR3 is TGCAGTGCATCCGGACTAGCGGGAGGGAACAATGAGCAGTTCTTC.

The chain is built from TRBV12-5 and TRBJ1-1; TRBD1 aligns across 11 bases. Germline assignment: CDR1 LGHNT and CDR2 FRNRAP. The CDR3 covers 13 residues. The trim removed 5 bases at V and 8 bases at J, leaving 4 bases unmatched. Here the CDR3 reads CASGRDRGEEAFF. CDR3 DNA: TGTGCTAGTGGTCGGGACAGGGGGGAAGAAGCTTTCTTT.

Points on this clonotype: This sequence may be a read error, since a much larger clone differs from it by one base. This chain uses TRBV5-4 with TRBJ1-1, with D maybe TRBD1 (6 bases). V was clipped by 0 bases and J by 6 bases, with 12 bases between them. The CDR3 covers 14 residues. The V gene's germline CDR1 is SGHNT and CDR2 YYREEE (reference sequence). The DNA of the CDR3 is TGTGCCAGCAGCTTGGAGGGGGTCCGATCTGAAGCTTTCTTT. It yields the protein CASSLEGVRSEAFF. The full variable domain, rest sourced from reference TRBV5-4 and TRBJ1-1, is ETGVTQSPTHLIKTRGQQVTLRCSSQSGHNTVSWYQQALGQGPQFIFQYYREEENGRGNFPPRFSGLQFPNYSSELNVNALELDDSALYLCASSLEGVRSEAFFGQGTRLTVV.

This clonotype was seen ten or more times. V is TRBV18 and J is TRBJ1-1; possibly TRBD1 for D (6 bases). V was pared by 2 bases and J by 3 bases, with 10 bases between. The CDR3 is 14 amino acids. Germline V gene sequence: CDR1 KGHSH, CDR2 LQKENI. CDR3 nucleotides: TGTGCCAGCTCACCAGCAGGGGCCTACACTGAAGCTTTCTTT. Protein: CASSPAGAYTEAFF.

Concerning this clonotype: A read error is possible here, since a much larger clone lies one base away. V is TRBV29-1 and J is TRBJ2-7; D is unclear. Looked up from germline, CDR1 is SQVTM and CDR2 is ANQGSEA. The CDR3 runs 12 residues. V dropped 2 bases and J dropped 7 bases, with 12 bases sitting between them. DNA of the CDR3: TGCAGCGTTGAAAGACATACGAGTGAGCAGTACTTC. This codes for CSVERHTSEQYF.

The chain employs TRBV12-3 or TRBV12-4 and TRBJ2-2, with D unresolved. This CDR3 is built from 13 residues. V lost 7 bases to trimming and J lost 1 base, with 7 bases between them. CDR3 loop: CASTLLNTGELFF. The CDR3, as DNA: TGTGCCAGCACCCTACTGAACACCGGGGAGCTGTTTTTT.

This clonotype was seen a few times. V gene TRBV15 combines with J gene TRBJ1-6, with TRBD1 matching over 9 bases. J lost 6 bases, V lost 6 bases, and 3 bases had no gene match. Germline V CDR1 and CDR2: LNHNV, YYDKDF (reference sequence). The CDR3 is 14 amino acids. CDR3: CATSLDRGNSPLHF. In nucleotides, the CDR3 is TGTGCCACCAGTCTGGACAGGGGTAATTCACCCCTCCACTTT.

In this sample, this clonotype turned up many times. The genes are TRBV14 and TRBJ2-3, with a weak D call TRBD2 (5 bases). The V gene lost 3 bases and the J gene lost 5 bases, with 18 bases spanning the gap. This CDR3 is built from 16 residues. The germline CDR1 and CDR2 sequences are SGHDN and FVKESK. The CDR3 spells CASSHGRTRDKDTQYF. The CDR3 nucleotides read TGTGCCAGCAGCCACGGTCGCACCCGGGATAAAGATACGCAGTATTTT.

This clonotype was seen ten or more times. The gene calls are TRBV7-8 and TRBJ1-4; D remains unclear. This CDR3 comprises 17 residues. Germline lookup yields CDR1 SGHVS and CDR2 FQNEAQ. Trimming shortened V by 5 bases and J by 0 bases, and 16 bases separated the two germline ends. In DNA, the CDR3 is TGTGCCAGCAGCCAGTCAGCGGGAACTGCAACTAATGAAAAACTGTTTTTT. It translates to CASSQSAGTATNEKLFF.

This chain joins TRBV28 and TRBJ2-2; D unclear. V gave up 8 bases and J gave up 3 bases, with 10 bases separating them. The CDR3 spans 13 residues. The germline V gene encodes CDR1 MDHEN and CDR2 SYDVKM. Written as DNA, the CDR3 is TGTGCCAGCGGCAGAAGAGACACCGGGGAGCTGTTTTTT. It yields the protein CASGRRDTGELFF.

This clonotype has a handful of counts. This sequence joins TRBV19 and TRBJ1-2; D is undetermined. The ends were cut back, 4 bases at V and 7 bases at J, with 22 bases in the middle. Germline CDR1 is LNHDA and CDR2 is SQIVND (reference sequence). This CDR3 region has 16 residues. CDR3 residues: CASSTNPDGGQFGYTF. The DNA of the CDR3 is TGTGCCAGTAGTACAAACCCGGACGGAGGCCAGTTTGGCTACACCTTC. Using reference TRBV19 and TRBJ1-2 for the parts outside the CDR3, the full variable domain is DGGITQSPKYLFRKEGQNVTLSCEQNLNHDAMYWYRQDPGQGLRLIYYSQIVNDFQKGDIAEGYSVSREKKESFPLTVTSAQKNPTAFYLCASSTNPDGGQFGYTFGSGTRLTVV.

The table lists this clonotype with a few counts. The gene calls are TRBV27 and TRBJ1-1, with D maybe TRBD1 (5 bases). The CDR3 length is 13 residues. CDR1 is MNHEY and CDR2 is SMNVEV in the germline V gene (reference sequence). Between the trimmed V and J ends, which lost 3 bases and 10 bases, there was a span of 15 bases. This CDR3 is CASSFSGGGVAFF. For the CDR3, the DNA is TGTGCCAGCAGTTTTTCGGGGGGAGGGGTAGCTTTCTTT.

There are many counts of this clonotype. J is TRBJ2-6 and V is TRBV12-3 or TRBV12-4; D is possibly TRBD2 (7 bases). The CDR3 totals 17 residues. Trimming took 6 bases from V and 0 from J, leaving 15 bases between them. CDR3 protein: CASSLRGGGSGANVLTF. The CDR3 bases are TGTGCCAGCAGCCTCAGGGGAGGGGGCTCTGGGGCCAACGTCCTGACTTTC.

In its sample, this clonotype was seen a few times. V is TRBV12-3 or TRBV12-4 and J is TRBJ1-1, with D unclear. CDR3 size: 14 residues. V shed 3 bases and J shed 1 base, with 9 bases lying between them. The CDR3 region is CASSFGEGNTEAFF. CDR3 DNA: TGTGCCAGCAGTTTCGGGGAAGGGAACACTGAAGCTTTCTTT.

This clonotype appeared many times. This rearrangement joins TRBV11-1 to TRBJ2-7; D not resolved. The CDR3 extends over 14 amino acids. Per the germline V gene, CDR1 is SGHAT and CDR2 is FQDESV (reference sequence). The ends were cut back, 0 bases at V and 2 bases at J, with 8 bases in the middle. CDR3: CASSLAGRPYEQYF. The CDR3, as DNA: TGTGCCAGCAGCTTAGCGGGCAGACCCTACGAGCAGTACTTC.